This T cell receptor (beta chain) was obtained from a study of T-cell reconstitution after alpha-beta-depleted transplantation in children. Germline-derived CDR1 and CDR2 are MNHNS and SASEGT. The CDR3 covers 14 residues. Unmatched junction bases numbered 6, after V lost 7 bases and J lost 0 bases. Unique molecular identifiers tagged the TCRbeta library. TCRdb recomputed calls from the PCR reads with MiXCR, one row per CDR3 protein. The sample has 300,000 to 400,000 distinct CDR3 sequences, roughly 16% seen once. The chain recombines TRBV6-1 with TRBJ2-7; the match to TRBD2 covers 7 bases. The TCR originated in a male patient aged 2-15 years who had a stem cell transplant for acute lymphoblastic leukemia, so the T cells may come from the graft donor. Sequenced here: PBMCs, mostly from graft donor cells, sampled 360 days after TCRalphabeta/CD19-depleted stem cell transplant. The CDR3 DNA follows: TGTGCCAGCATCGAACGGACTAGCTCCTACGAGCAGTACTTC. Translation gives CASIERTSSYEQYF.